This entry lists 17 T cell receptor beta chains sequenced from one sample in a study of blood T cell repertoires in COVID-19. Data came from immunoSEQ multiplex PCR; TCRdb stores just in-frame clones and leaves some out. This sample carries about 140,000 clones, roughly 85% of them seen once, and the ten largest clones take 2.5% to 3%. Sequencing used peripheral blood. The receptors originated from a man aged 50 to 60 with acute or convalescent COVID-19.

This chain connects TRBV2 to TRBJ2-3; TRBD1 agrees at 9 bases. The length of the CDR3 is 14 residues. The V gene's germline CDR1 is SNHLY and CDR2 FYNNEI. J was trimmed by 4 bases and V by 5 bases; bases with no gene match: 4. As DNA, the CDR3 is TGTGCCAGCAGTACCAGACAGGGGGCAGATACGCAGTATTTT. Residues: CASSTRQGADTQYF.

The rearrangement uses TRBV7-8 and TRBJ2-1, with 9 bases lining up with TRBD1. Trimming cost V 6 bases and J 1 base; bases outside gene matches: 1. Germline CDR1 and CDR2: SGHVS and FQNEAQ. The CDR3 runs 14 residues. CDR3 region: CASRDRGSYNEQFF. The CDR3 DNA reads as TGTGCCAGCAGAGACAGGGGGTCCTACAATGAGCAGTTCTTC.

This chain uses TRBV12-3 or TRBV12-4 with TRBJ2-7; unclear D gene. V was pared by 5 bases and J by 3 bases, with 5 bases between. The CDR3 runs to 11 residues. In nucleotides, the CDR3 is TGTGCCAGCAGTGACTTCTACGAGCAGTACTTC. This encodes CASSDFYEQYF.

The chain carries TRBV19 and TRBJ1-3; D is possibly TRBD1 (5 bases). CDR1 LNHDA and CDR2 SQIVND come from the germline V gene (reference sequence). Between the trimmed V and J ends, which lost 3 bases and 0 bases, there was a span of 12 bases. The CDR3 spans 16 residues. DNA for the CDR3: TGTGCCAGTAGTATGAAGGGGCGGAACTCTGGAAACACCATATATTTT. Its protein is CASSMKGRNSGNTIYF.

V and J are TRBV4-1 and TRBJ2-3, with 9 positions matching TRBD1. After removal of 1 base from V and 3 bases from J, the junction contained 8 bases not matched to a gene. Germline values: CDR1 MGHRA, CDR2 YSYEKL. The CDR3 has 17 amino acids. This CDR3 reads CASSQALWDRATDTQYF. CDR3 DNA: TGCGCCAGCAGCCAAGCCCTCTGGGACAGGGCTACAGATACGCAGTATTTT.

The rearrangement uses TRBV28 and TRBJ1-5; TRBD1 is a possible D gene (6 bases). The V end lost 5 bases, the J end lost 6 bases, and 14 bases lay between the germline ends. Germline assignment: CDR1 MDHEN and CDR2 SYDVKM. There are 14 residues in the CDR3. The CDR3 here is CASSQPQGGQPQHF. In nucleotides, the CDR3 is TGTGCCAGCAGTCAACCACAGGGTGGTCAGCCCCAGCATTTT.

The chain is built from TRBV30 and TRBJ1-1; D is perhaps TRBD1 (6 bases). The germline V and J ends were trimmed by 5 bases and 1 base, with 11 bases remaining between them. Germline V gives CDR1 GTSNPN, CDR2 SVGIG (reference sequence). The CDR3 extends over 13 amino acids. The DNA of the CDR3 is TGTGCCTGGGGGGGACAAGCGAACACTGAAGCTTTCTTT. This sequence encodes CAWGGQANTEAFF.

The chain recombines TRBV11-2 with TRBJ2-6; D is perhaps TRBD2 (7 bases). Per the germline V gene, CDR1 is SGHAT and CDR2 is FQNNGV. V was trimmed by 7 bases and J by 2 bases, leaving 15 bases between them. The CDR3 totals 16 residues. As DNA, the CDR3 is TGTGCCAGCAAGATGGGGGGGGCCCCTGGGGCCAACGTCCTGACTTTC. Translation gives CASKMGGAPGANVLTF.

The V and J genes are TRBV7-9 and TRBJ2-1; TRBD2 is a possible D gene (5 bases). Germline-derived CDR1 and CDR2 are SEHNR and FQNEAQ (reference sequence). V was trimmed by 5 bases and J by 0 bases, leaving 11 bases between them. The CDR3 length is 15 residues. The CDR3 protein is CASSTGKSSYNEQFF. CDR3 bases: TGTGCCAGCAGCACCGGGAAAAGCTCCTACAATGAGCAGTTCTTC.

This clone appeared a single time. The V call is TRBV6-2 or TRBV6-3, the J call TRBJ1-4; 7 bases line up with TRBD1. The germline V gene has CDR1 MNHEY and CDR2 SVGEGT. With V trimmed by 3 bases and J by 1 base, 8 bases remained unmatched. This CDR3 comprises 17 residues. The CDR3 loop is CASSYPSQGRTNEKLFF. The CDR3 DNA follows: TGTGCCAGCAGTTATCCCTCACAGGGGCGAACTAATGAAAAACTGTTTTTT.

The genes are TRBV28 and TRBJ1-2; no clear D. The germline CDR1 and CDR2 sequences are MDHEN and SYDVKM. V lost 7 bases and J 8 bases, leaving 11 bases between the germline ends. This CDR3 comprises 11 residues. The CDR3: CASTTTEGYTF. CDR3 DNA: TGTGCCAGCACCACAACGGAGGGCTACACCTTC.

This clone has just a few counts. The chain joins TRBV5-1 to TRBJ1-5, with a tentative D call TRBD1 (6 bases). The CDR3 extends over 14 amino acids. Trimming shortened V by 4 bases and J by 9 bases, and 17 bases separated the two germline ends. Germline assignment: CDR1 SGHRS and CDR2 YFSETQ. The CDR3: CASSPGHYPGPQHF. CDR3 DNA: TGCGCCAGCAGCCCGGGACATTACCCTGGGCCCCAGCATTTT.

The chain has TRBV4-1 and TRBJ2-5, with a weak D call TRBD2 (6 bases). The germline V gene encodes CDR1 MGHRA and CDR2 YSYEKL. CDR3 size: 15 residues. V was clipped by 0 bases and J by 5 bases, with 13 bases between them. The CDR3 DNA reads as TGCGCCAGCAGCCAAGATTTTGGCGGGACGGAGACCCAGTACTTC. Its translation: CASSQDFGGTETQYF.

The J gene is TRBJ2-1, the V gene TRBV27; D gene uncertain. This CDR3 is built from 12 residues. V shed 6 bases and J shed 2 bases, with 5 bases lying between them. Per germline, CDR1 MNHEY and CDR2 SMNVEV (reference sequence). The chain's CDR3 is CASRQAYNEQFF. CDR3 nucleotides: TGTGCCAGCAGACAAGCCTACAATGAGCAGTTCTTC.

This chain connects TRBV7-9 to TRBJ2-7, with D unresolved. This CDR3 contains 13 residues. Trimming took 3 bases from V and 3 from J, leaving 9 bases between them. Germline-derived CDR1 and CDR2 are SEHNR and FQNEAQ (reference sequence). The DNA for the CDR3 is TGTGCCAGCAGCTTCCCCCCCCACTACGAGCAGTACTTC. Its protein product is CASSFPPHYEQYF.

The rearrangement links TRBV2 to TRBJ1-6; D perhaps matches TRBD1 (6 bases). V lost 3 bases to trimming and J lost 1 base, with 13 bases between them. Germline-derived CDR1 and CDR2 are SNHLY and FYNNEI. The CDR3 consists of 17 residues. The CDR3 sequence: CASSDRRGESYNSPLHF. The CDR3 DNA reads as TGTGCCAGCAGTGATCGCAGGGGAGAGTCCTATAATTCACCCCTCCACTTT.

This chain links TRBV28 with TRBJ2-7, with a weak D call TRBD1 (5 bases). This CDR3 is 13 amino acids long. The germline CDR1 and CDR2 sequences are MDHEN and SYDVKM. Between the trimmed V and J ends, which lost 11 bases and 1 base, there was a span of 15 bases. CDR3: CALQAGNSYEQYF. CDR3 sequence (DNA): TGTGCCCTTCAGGCAGGGAATTCCTACGAGCAGTACTTC.